These 32 T cell receptor beta chains were sequenced from one sample in a study of cytomegalovirus exposure and HLA in healthy donors. The study ran its PCR with 60 Vbeta and 13 Jbeta primers. Produced via immunoSEQ multiplex PCR; TCRdb's table is partial and in-frame only. The sample holds under 90,000 clones; around 75% are singletons and the top ten take around 2%. The sequenced sample was PBMCs. The receptor source for this set is a man aged 35-49 years in good health and CMV-seronegative.

This sequence joins TRBV30 and TRBJ1-5; TRBD1 matches at 7 bases. V lost 2 bases, J lost 4 bases, and 8 bases stayed unmatched. Germline V gives CDR1 GTSNPN, CDR2 SVGIG (reference sequence). CDR3 length: 15 amino acids. The CDR3 loop reads CAWSFSGTENQPQHF. CDR3 bases: TGTGCCTGGAGTTTCTCCGGGACAGAGAATCAGCCCCAGCATTTT. The whole variable domain, remainder taken from reference TRBV30 and TRBJ1-5, is SQTIHQWPATLVQPVGSPLSLECTVEGTSNPNLYWYRQAAGRGLQLLFYSVGIGQISSEVPQNLSASRPQDRQFILSSKKLLLSDSGFYLCAWSFSGTENQPQHFGDGTRLSIL.

The chain carries TRBV19 and TRBJ2-5, with a weak D call TRBD2 (5 bases). The CDR3 has 16 amino acids. Trimming removed 6 bases at V and 4 bases at J, with 21 bases between. The germline gives CDR1 LNHDA, CDR2 SQIVND (reference sequence). The CDR3 DNA sequence: TGTGCCAGTAGAACAAACCGGGGTCTGGGTGGAGAGACCCAGTACTTC. Translated, it gives CASRTNRGLGGETQYF.

This clone was seen only a few times. This chain connects TRBV27 to TRBJ1-5; D unclear. This CDR3 comprises 15 residues. From germline, CDR1 is MNHEY and CDR2 SMNVEV (reference sequence). Trimming took 5 bases from V and 1 from J, leaving 12 bases between them. This CDR3 reads CASSPARGSNQPQHF. As DNA, the CDR3 is TGTGCCAGCAGTCCCGCGCGGGGAAGCAATCAGCCCCAGCATTTT.

The chain has TRBV5-1 and TRBJ1-1; D remains ambiguous. V was shortened by 0 bases and J by 3 bases, with 6 bases between the two germline ends. The CDR3 length is 13 residues. Germline assignment: CDR1 SGHRS and CDR2 YFSETQ. The CDR3 bases are TGCGCCAGCAGCTTGGAACTGTACACTGAAGCTTTCTTT. It translates to CASSLELYTEAFF.

The CDR3 sequence is CSVEWGGNGNYGYTF. DNA of the CDR3: TGCAGCGTTGAATGGGGGGGTAACGGCAACTATGGCTACACCTTC. The J gene is TRBJ1-2, the V gene TRBV29-1, with D tentatively TRBD1 (5 bases). CDR3 size: 15 residues. The germline V and J ends were trimmed by 2 bases and 2 bases, with 15 bases remaining between them. The germline CDR1 and CDR2 sequences are SQVTM and ANQGSEA.

V usage is TRBV6-4 and J usage is TRBJ2-3; D is perhaps TRBD1 (5 bases). CDR1 is MRHNA, CDR2 SNTAGT, per germline. The V and J ends lost 3 bases and 6 bases respectively, with 10 bases between them. The CDR3 length is 13 residues. The CDR3: CASSEGPWDTQYF. In nucleotides, the CDR3 is TGTGCCAGCAGTGAGGGGCCCTGGGATACGCAGTATTTT.

The genes are TRBV5-8 and TRBJ2-3; 8 bases align to TRBD2. CDR3 length: 15 amino acids. The germline V gene encodes CDR1 SGHTS and CDR2 YDEGEE. V was pared by 3 bases and J by 4 bases, with 7 bases of the junction left unmatched. For the CDR3, the DNA is TGTGCCAGCAGCTCGGGACTAGTTTCGGCAGATACGCAGTATTTT. Its translation: CASSSGLVSADTQYF.

The chain joins TRBV6-1 to TRBJ2-6; tentatively, D is TRBD1 (5 bases). This CDR3 is built from 19 residues. The germline V gene encodes CDR1 MNHNS and CDR2 SASEGT. With 3 bases removed from V and 1 base from J, the gap between germline ends came to 19 bases. CDR3 DNA sequence: TGTGCCAGCAGTGATTTCCCGATTAGGGGTTCGTCTGGGGCCAACGTCCTGACTTTC. It encodes CASSDFPIRGSSGANVLTF.

This sequence joins TRBV15 and TRBJ2-2; D remains unclear. The V end was cut by 0 bases, the J end by 0 bases, with 5 bases between. Germline loops: CDR1 LNHNV, CDR2 YYDKDF (reference sequence). The CDR3 contains 15 residues. Written as DNA, the CDR3 is TGTGCCACCAGCAGAGAGGCCTCGAACACCGGGGAGCTGTTTTTT. This gives the protein CATSREASNTGELFF.

J is TRBJ1-3 and V is TRBV2, with no clear D. This CDR3 is 17 amino acids long. Trimming shortened V by 5 bases and J by 0 bases, and 17 bases separated the two germline ends. CDR1 is SNHLY and CDR2 is FYNNEI in the germline V gene. The CDR3 nucleotides read TGTGCCAGCAGTCGGGCGGAGGCCGATATCTCTGGAAACACCATATATTTT. It encodes CASSRAEADISGNTIYF. The full variable domain, its missing parts supplied by reference TRBV2 and TRBJ1-3, is EPEVTQTPSHQVTQMGQEVILRCVPISNHLYFYWYRQILGQKVEFLVSFYNNEISEKSEIFDDQFSVERPDGSNFTLKIRSTKLEDSAMYFCASSRAEADISGNTIYFGEGSWLTVV.

This chain joins TRBV10-3 and TRBJ2-3; D perhaps matches TRBD1 (5 bases). Trimming shortened V by 0 bases and J by 0 bases, and 7 bases separated the two germline ends. This CDR3 comprises 15 residues. The germline V gene has CDR1 ENHRY and CDR2 SYGVKD. The CDR3 nucleotides read TGTGCCATCAGTGAGTCGCAGGGTAGCACAGATACGCAGTATTTT. It encodes CAISESQGSTDTQYF.

The rearrangement links TRBV28 to TRBJ1-2; D is possibly TRBD1 (6 bases). V shed 4 bases and J shed 5 bases, with 14 bases lying between them. The CDR3 totals 14 residues. Germline values: CDR1 MDHEN, CDR2 SYDVKM. CDR3 sequence: CASSSGGRGYGYTF. CDR3 nucleotides: TGTGCCAGCAGTTCCGGGGGGCGGGGGTATGGCTACACCTTC.

The chain carries TRBV28 and TRBJ2-6, with TRBD1 as a possible D gene (5 bases). Germline V gives CDR1 MDHEN, CDR2 SYDVKM. V was pared by 2 bases and J by 2 bases, with 19 bases between. This CDR3 is built from 19 residues. This CDR3 is CASSLTFQGRFAGANVLTF. The CDR3 bases are TGTGCCAGCAGTTTAACGTTCCAGGGAAGGTTCGCTGGGGCCAACGTCCTGACTTTC.

This rearrangement joins TRBV30 to TRBJ1-2; no clear D. V was shortened by 5 bases and J by 1 base, with 5 bases between the two germline ends. Germline loops: CDR1 GTSNPN, CDR2 SVGIG (reference sequence). There are 11 residues in the CDR3. The CDR3 DNA reads TGTGCCTGGGGAGGTAACTATGGCTACACCTTC. Its protein is CAWGGNYGYTF.

In DNA form, the CDR3 reads TGTGCCAGTAGTATGATTAGGGGAACGACTGAAGCTTTCTTT. Encoded protein: CASSMIRGTTEAFF. This chain connects TRBV19 to TRBJ1-1; possible D gene TRBD1, 5 bases. The CDR3 spans 14 residues. Trimming took 3 bases from V and 5 from J, leaving 13 bases between them. Per the germline V gene, CDR1 is LNHDA and CDR2 is SQIVND (reference sequence).

The genes are TRBV7-9 and TRBJ2-7; 11 positions agree with TRBD1. V was clipped by 5 bases and J by 7 bases; unmatched bases: 7. The CDR3 extends over 14 amino acids. The germline V gene has CDR1 SEHNR and CDR2 FQNEAQ (reference sequence). The CDR3 loop reads CASSAGQGAREQYF. In nucleotides, the CDR3 is TGTGCCAGCAGCGCCGGACAGGGGGCGAGGGAGCAGTACTTC.

The V call is TRBV5-1, the J call TRBJ2-5; weak D call: TRBD2 (6 bases). Germline CDR1 and CDR2: SGHRS and YFSETQ. With 5 bases removed from V and 3 bases from J, the gap between germline ends came to 14 bases. The CDR3 contains 14 residues. CDR3 residues: CASRVADPEETQYF. CDR3 sequence (DNA): TGCGCCAGCAGGGTAGCGGACCCGGAAGAGACCCAGTACTTC.

The CDR3 sequence is CASSELQGRSYTF. CDR3 nucleotides: TGTGCCAGCAGTGAGTTGCAGGGTAGGAGCTACACCTTC. This sequence joins TRBV25-1 and TRBJ1-2, with D perhaps matching TRBD1 (5 bases). The CDR3 sequence is 13 residues long. Germline lookup yields CDR1 MGHDK and CDR2 SYGVNS. The ends were cut back, 3 bases at V and 9 bases at J, with 14 bases in the middle.

This clone turned up a few times. The chain couples TRBV29-1 to TRBJ1-2; possibly TRBD1 for D (6 bases). Trimming removed 4 bases at V and 1 base at J, with 13 bases between. There are 14 residues in the CDR3. In germline, CDR1 is SQVTM, CDR2 ANQGSEA. CDR3 region: CSVVFWDINYGYTF. In DNA, the CDR3 is TGCAGCGTTGTTTTTTGGGACATTAACTATGGCTACACCTTC. The variable domain in full, with the rest retrieved from reference TRBV29-1 and TRBJ1-2, is SAVISQKPSRDICQRGTSLTIQCQVDSQVTMMFWYRQQPGQSLTLIATANQGSEATYESGFVIDKFPISRPNLTFSTLTVSNMSPEDSSIYLCSVVFWDINYGYTFGSGTRLTVV.

There are a few counts of this clone. The V and J genes are TRBV7-8 and TRBJ2-2, with TRBD1 identical over 7 bases. Germline V CDR1 and CDR2: SGHVS, FQNEAQ. The CDR3 length is 16 residues. Trimming took 1 base from V and 5 from J; bases not matched to a gene: 7. CDR3 loop: CASSLGQGVGTGELFF. As DNA, the CDR3 is TGTGCCAGCAGCTTAGGACAGGGAGTAGGAACCGGGGAGCTGTTTTTT.

The chain joins TRBV5-6 to TRBJ1-6; D unclear. This CDR3 has 13 residues. Germline V gene lookup returns CDR1 SGHDT and CDR2 YYEEEE. Trimming left V 5 bases short and J 7 bases short, with 10 bases between. The CDR3 nucleotides are TGTGCCAGCAGTACTACTCTGAATTCACCCCTCCACTTT. This gives the protein CASSTTLNSPLHF.

The chain has TRBV27 and TRBJ2-7, with 7 positions matching TRBD2. CDR3 length: 13 residues. Germline V lookup: CDR1 MNHEY, CDR2 SMNVEV (reference sequence). V shed 5 bases, J shed 2 bases, and the junction held 3 bases outside the gene matches. DNA for the CDR3: TGTGCCAGCAGTAGGGAGGGTACCTACGAGCAGTACTTC. Translation: CASSREGTYEQYF.

J is TRBJ1-6 and V is TRBV27; D gene uncertain. Germline assignment: CDR1 MNHEY and CDR2 SMNVEV (reference sequence). V shed 4 bases and J shed 10 bases, with 11 bases lying between them. The CDR3 covers 13 residues. The CDR3 nucleotides read TGTGCCAGCAGTTCGAGGGAACGATCACCCCTCCACTTT. This gives the protein CASSSRERSPLHF.

This clone has more than one count but fewer than ten. CDR3 DNA: TGCAGCGTTGAATACAGCATGAACACTGAAGCTTTCTTT. This encodes CSVEYSMNTEAFF. This chain joins TRBV29-1 and TRBJ1-1; D unresolved. The CDR3 has 13 residues. The V end was cut by 2 bases, the J end by 0 bases, with 7 bases between. Germline V gene data show CDR1 as SQVTM and CDR2 as ANQGSEA.

J is TRBJ1-5 and V is TRBV30; TRBD1 might be the D (6 bases). This CDR3 is 17 amino acids long. The germline CDR1 and CDR2 sequences are GTSNPN and SVGIG (reference sequence). V gave up 1 base and J gave up 1 base, with 17 bases separating them. The CDR3 nucleotides read TGTGCCTGGAGTGCCCCAGGGGATAGAGGAAGCAATCAGCCCCAGCATTTT. Translating it yields CAWSAPGDRGSNQPQHF.

The chain has TRBV30 and TRBJ1-2; 7 nucleotides line up with TRBD1. This CDR3 has 13 residues. The V gene's germline CDR1 is GTSNPN and CDR2 SVGIG (reference sequence). Losses at the gene ends were 5 bases for V and 5 bases for J; bases not matched to a gene: 8. CDR3 residues: CAWDTGVGYGYTF. The CDR3, as DNA: TGTGCCTGGGATACAGGGGTTGGGTATGGCTACACCTTC.

The chain recombines TRBV6-5 with TRBJ2-7; 8 nucleotides align to TRBD2. The length of the CDR3 is 14 residues. The germline V gene has CDR1 MNHEY and CDR2 SVGAGI. With 5 bases clipped from V and 6 bases from J, the junction kept 9 bases outside the gene matches. The CDR3 spells CASSRSGSYLEQYF. In nucleotides, the CDR3 is TGTGCCAGCAGTCGGAGCGGGAGTTACCTCGAGCAGTACTTC.

This clone was counted between two and nine times. The chain couples TRBV6-1 to TRBJ2-5; D gene uncertain. CDR3 length: 15 residues. The ends were cut back, 6 bases at V and 2 bases at J, with 16 bases in the middle. Germline V gene data show CDR1 as MNHNS and CDR2 as SASEGT. CDR3 bases: TGTGCCAGCAGAGGAGCGACGAACGTGCAAGAGACCCAGTACTTC. It specifies CASRGATNVQETQYF.

This clone was seen only a few times. This sequence joins TRBV15 and TRBJ1-1; 9 nucleotides match TRBD1. Germline CDR1 is LNHNV and CDR2 is YYDKDF (reference sequence). This CDR3 has 20 amino acids. The junction had 14 bases not matched to a gene; V was cut back by 0 bases and J by 0 bases. The CDR3 spells CATSRDNGVLDRGMNTEAFF. CDR3 DNA sequence: TGTGCCACCAGCAGAGATAATGGAGTACTGGACAGGGGCATGAACACTGAAGCTTTCTTT.

This clone has only one observation. The chain's CDR3 is CASSFGPRTGPNQPQHF. CDR3 nucleotide sequence: TGTGCCAGTAGTTTCGGCCCGCGGACAGGACCCAATCAGCCCCAGCATTTT. V usage is TRBV19 and J usage is TRBJ1-5, with 7 nucleotides matching TRBD1. The V and J ends lost 5 bases and 3 bases, in that order; junction bases with no gene match: 13. This CDR3 is built from 17 residues. Germline CDR1 reads LNHDA; CDR2 reads SQIVND (reference sequence).

The V call is TRBV27, the J call TRBJ2-1; TRBD2 matches 7 bases. The V gene end was trimmed by 2 bases and the J gene end by 2 bases; junction bases not matched to a gene: 9. CDR1 is MNHEY, CDR2 SMNVEV, per germline (reference sequence). The CDR3 is 17 amino acids. The CDR3 is CASSLRSAGSPYNEQFF. The CDR3 DNA follows: TGTGCCAGCAGTTTACGTTCAGCGGGGTCCCCCTACAATGAGCAGTTCTTC.

The V and J genes are TRBV30 and TRBJ1-5; TRBD1 might be the D (5 bases). V gave up 0 bases and J gave up 5 bases, with 14 bases separating them. The CDR3 is 15 residues long. Germline CDR1 reads GTSNPN; CDR2 reads SVGIG (reference sequence). CDR3 amino acids: CAWSVRGGGDQPQHF. CDR3 bases: TGTGCCTGGAGTGTACGGGGGGGAGGGGATCAGCCCCAGCATTTT.